The 4 T cell receptor beta chains below all came from one sample that was sequenced in a study of blood T cell repertoires in COVID-19. Method: immunoSEQ multiplex PCR; TCRdb's copy keeps in-frame clones and lacks some. Of approximately 100,000 clones listed, around 90% are singletons. Sequenced: peripheral blood. The receptors stem from a human donor in a cohort sampled during active COVID-19.

The rearrangement links TRBV5-1 to TRBJ2-3, with 10 bases that match TRBD2. Germline assignment: CDR1 SGHRS and CDR2 YFSETQ. The CDR3 runs to 16 residues. V lost 3 bases to trimming and J lost 2 bases; unmatched junction nucleotides: 6. CDR3: CASSSRLAGSTDTQYF. The CDR3 DNA reads TGCGCCAGCAGCTCGAGACTAGCGGGCTCCACAGATACGCAGTATTTT.

A few counts support this clone. The chain uses TRBV15 and TRBJ1-2; D is uncertain. This CDR3 contains 15 residues. Trimming removed 4 bases at V and 5 bases at J, with 17 bases between. In germline, CDR1 is LNHNV, CDR2 YYDKDF (reference sequence). For the CDR3, the DNA is TGTGCCACCAGCAAAACACCAGACGGGGAATATGGCTACACCTTC. Translation: CATSKTPDGEYGYTF.

This clone occurred once. The chain combines TRBV28 with TRBJ1-1, with 7 bases aligning to TRBD1. The CDR3 has 15 residues. Germline CDR1 and CDR2: MDHEN and SYDVKM. Trimming at V came to 6 bases and at J to 0 bases, leaving 7 bases not matched to a gene. The CDR3 reads CASRYRGRMNTEAFF. The DNA for the CDR3 is TGTGCCAGCAGATACAGGGGACGGATGAACACTGAAGCTTTCTTT.

The chain is built from TRBV29-1 and TRBJ1-2; 8 bases are a match to TRBD1. Germline values: CDR1 SQVTM, CDR2 ANQGSEA. CDR3 length equals 13 residues. V lost 1 base and J lost 4; bases outside the gene matches: 2. For the CDR3, the DNA is TGCAGCGTTGAAGGGACAGGGATCTATGGCTACACCTTC. This codes for CSVEGTGIYGYTF.